This TCR beta chain was recorded in a study of blood T cell repertoires in COVID-19. Overall study: T cells, B-cell-depleted T cells, or PBMCs provided the cDNA or gDNA that served as material.

Original handling: How many nucleated cells were present was estimated from reference gene primer amplification. Sequencing used immunoSEQ multiplex PCR; TCRdb keeps in-frame clones, though not all of them. For V, J and clone size, that table is used; D and trimming come from the DNA. The table has almost 300,000 clones, nearly 90% seen once. A single count supports this clone. Trimming cost V 4 bases and J 5 bases; bases outside gene matches: 3. Per germline, CDR1 SGHRS and CDR2 YFSETQ. The CDR3 sequence is 15 residues long. The receptor's source is a woman aged 25 to 39 with COVID-19, enrolled during active disease. Sequencing was carried out using peripheral blood. The chain is built from TRBV5-1 and TRBJ2-5; 15 bases align to TRBD2. The CDR3 sequence: CASSAGLAGGETQYF. DNA of the CDR3: TGCGCCAGCAGCGCGGGACTAGCGGGGGGTGAGACCCAGTACTTC.